This T cell receptor (beta chain) comes out of a study of shared clonotypes between healthy human individuals. The overall study: Donors were a couple of women and a few men aged 18 to 49.

General observations from the study: With several donors compared, 4% to 5% of naive CD4 clonotypes were shared.

The method was immunoSEQ multiplex PCR; TCRdb's version includes in-frame clones alone and lacks a portion of them. The table includes about 2.4 million clones, approximately 94% detected once. The CDR3 totals 14 residues. CDR1 and CDR2 (germline): SGHRS, YFSETQ. Deletions cut 8 bases from V and 6 bases from J, with 18 bases between. Of note for this clone: The antigen is not known.

The clonotype originates from a man younger than 30 in good health. This chain connects TRBV5-1 to TRBJ1-5, with D perhaps matching TRBD1 (5 bases). The sample consisted of naive CD4+ T cells sorted from blood. Subset noted: CD45RA+ positively selected. The CDR3 DNA reads TGCGCCAGTTCGTTAACCGCAGGGATTCAGCCCCAGCATTTT. Translation gives CASSLTAGIQPQHF.